The entry below describes one TCR beta chain. The data stem from a study of shared clonotypes between healthy human individuals. The V gene end was trimmed by 6 bases and the J gene end by 1 base; junction bases not matched to a gene: 8. Germline V gene lookup returns CDR1 MNHNS and CDR2 SASEGT. CDR3 length: 15 amino acids. Recent acute infections and vaccinations were absent in the healthy HIV-negative adult donors. At deep level, the assay was performed. The assay was immunoSEQ multiplex PCR, and TCRdb's table has in-frame clones only and misses some. The repertoire holds about 680,000 clones, with around 72% as singletons.

The material sequenced was memory CD4+ T cells sorted from blood. Regarding subset: CD45RA-negative fraction. This TCR was recovered from a woman in her twenties or thirties in good health. The V and J genes are TRBV6-1 and TRBJ2-5, with 7 bases that match TRBD1. The CDR3 loop is CASRPWDSTQETQYF. For the CDR3, the DNA is TGTGCCAGCAGGCCCTGGGACAGCACCCAAGAGACCCAGTACTTC.